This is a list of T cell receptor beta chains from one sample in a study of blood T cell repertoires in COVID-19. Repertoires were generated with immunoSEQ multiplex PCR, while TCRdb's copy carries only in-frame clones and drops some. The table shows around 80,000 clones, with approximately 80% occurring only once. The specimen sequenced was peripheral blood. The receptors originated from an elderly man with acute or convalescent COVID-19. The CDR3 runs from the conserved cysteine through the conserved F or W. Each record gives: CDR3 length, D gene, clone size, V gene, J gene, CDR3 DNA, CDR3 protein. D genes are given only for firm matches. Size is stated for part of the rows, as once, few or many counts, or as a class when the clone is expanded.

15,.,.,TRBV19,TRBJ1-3,TGTGCCAGTAGTATAGCAGGGATCTCTGGAAACACCATATATTTT,CASSIAGISGNTIYF
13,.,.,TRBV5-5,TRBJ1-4,TGTGCCAGCAGTTTCCAGGGCGGAGAAAAACTGTTTTTT,CASSFQGGEKLFF
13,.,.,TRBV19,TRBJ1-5,TGTGCCAGTAGAGGCAGGGACAATCAGCCCCAGCATTTT,CASRGRDNQPQHF
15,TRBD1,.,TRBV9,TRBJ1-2,TGTGCCAGCAGCGTTCAGGGGACAGCTAACTATGGCTACACCTTC,CASSVQGTANYGYTF
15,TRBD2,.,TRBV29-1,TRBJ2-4,TGCAGCGTTGAAGCTGGCGGGGGGTCCAAAAACATTCAGTACTTC,CSVEAGGGSKNIQYF
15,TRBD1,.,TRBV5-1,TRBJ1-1,TGCGCCAGCAGCACCCAGACAGGGGGGGACACTGAAGCTTTCTTT,CASSTQTGGDTEAFF
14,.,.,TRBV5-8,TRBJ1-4,TGTGCCAGCAGCTCCCGACAGTTTAATGAAAAACTGTTTTTT,CASSSRQFNEKLFF
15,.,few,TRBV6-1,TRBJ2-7,TGTGCCAGCAGTGAAATTGGTCAGGGGAGCTACGAGCAGTACTTC,CASSEIGQGSYEQYF
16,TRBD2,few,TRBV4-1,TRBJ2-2,TGCGCCAGCAGCCGCAGGACGGGACTAGCGGGGGAAGAGCTGTTTTTT,CASSRRTGLAGEELFF
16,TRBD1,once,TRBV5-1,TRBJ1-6,TGCGCCAGCAGCTTCCGAACAGGGGGTTATGATTCACCCCTCCACTTT,CASSFRTGGYDSPLHF
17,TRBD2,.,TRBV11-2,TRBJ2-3,TGTGCCAGCAGCGTTATATGGCGGGGGGGTGACACAGATACGCAGTATTTT,CASSVIWRGGDTDTQYF
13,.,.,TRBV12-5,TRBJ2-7,TGTGCTAGTGGTCCCGGACAGACTACGAAGCAGTACTTC,CASGPGQTTKQYF
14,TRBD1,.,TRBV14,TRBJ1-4,TGTGCCAGCAGCCCGCGGACAGGGGCGGAAAAACTGTTTTTT,CASSPRTGAEKLFF
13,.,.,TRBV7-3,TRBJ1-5,TGTGCCAGCAGCTTAGACACTGATCAGCCCCAGCATTTT,CASSLDTDQPQHF
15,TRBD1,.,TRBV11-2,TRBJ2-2,TGTGCCAGCAGCTTAAGGACAGGGTGGACCGGGGAGCTGTTTTTT,CASSLRTGWTGELFF
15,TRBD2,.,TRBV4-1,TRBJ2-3,TGCGCCAGCAGCCAAGATCGGGGGGTCATAGATACGCAGTATTTT,CASSQDRGVIDTQYF
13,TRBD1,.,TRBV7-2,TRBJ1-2,TGTGCCAGCAGCCCGGGGGGACAGGCTGGCTACACCTTC,CASSPGGQAGYTF